A selection of T cell receptor beta chains follows, all from one sample in a study of response to subunit inactivated influenza vaccine. TCRdb passed the RT-PCR reads through MiXCR, listing each CDR3 protein once. The table records just over 300,000 distinct CDR3 sequences, over 20% of them present only once. This material consisted of PBMCs from blood, taken approximately 20 months after vaccination. These TCRs come from a man between 50 and 75 years old who received an inactivated influenza vaccine. Each CDR3 is given with its conserved first and last residue. Fields, in order: J gene, clone size, D gene, V gene, CDR3 DNA, CDR3 protein. D genes are given only for firm matches. Only part of the rows carry a size: once, few, many, or a class if the clone is expanded.

J gene: TRBJ2-2
clone size: many
D gene: NA
V gene: TRBV28
CDR3 DNA: TGTGCCAGCAGTTCTCCCACCGAGTGGGCGGGCACCGGGGAGCTGTTTTTT
CDR3 protein: CASSSPTEWAGTGELFF

J gene: TRBJ2-5
clone size: many
D gene: NA
V gene: TRBV7-9
CDR3 DNA: TGTGCCAGCAGCTTAGTCGGGGGCTCGGAGACCCAGTACTTC
CDR3 protein: CASSLVGGSETQYF

J gene: TRBJ2-1
clone size: once
D gene: NA
V gene: TRBV4-3
CDR3 DNA: TGCGCCAGCAGCCCGATCTTTCGGGGGACCTACAATGAGCAGTTCTTC
CDR3 protein: CASSPIFRGTYNEQFF

J gene: TRBJ2-7
clone size: NA
D gene: NA
V gene: TRBV4-1
CDR3 DNA: TGCGCCAGCAGCCAAGAGGCCAGGGTAACAGAAGGCCCCTACGAGCAGTACTTC
CDR3 protein: CASSQEARVTEGPYEQYF

J gene: TRBJ1-1
clone size: few
D gene: TRBD1
V gene: TRBV5-6
CDR3 DNA: TGTGCCAGCAGCAGACAGGGGGCGAGGACTGAAGCTTTCTTT
CDR3 protein: CASSRQGARTEAFF

J gene: TRBJ2-5
clone size: few
D gene: NA
V gene: TRBV6-2/TRBV6-3
CDR3 DNA: TGTGCCAGCAGTTACGTTGGGCTGGAGACCCAGTACTTC
CDR3 protein: CASSYVGLETQYF

J gene: TRBJ1-5
clone size: few
D gene: TRBD1
V gene: TRBV12-3/TRBV12-4
CDR3 DNA: TGTGCCAGCAGTTCCGGAACTACAGGGGATCAGCCCCAGCATTTT
CDR3 protein: CASSSGTTGDQPQHF

J gene: TRBJ1-1
clone size: many
D gene: TRBD1
V gene: TRBV11-2
CDR3 DNA: TGTGCCAGCTCCTGGACAGGGAGCGCTGAAGCTTTCTTT
CDR3 protein: CASSWTGSAEAFF

J gene: TRBJ2-5
clone size: NA
D gene: TRBD2
V gene: TRBV5-4
CDR3 DNA: TGTGCCAGCAGCTCCCCTAGCGGGGGGTTTTTAGAGACCCAGTACTTC
CDR3 protein: CASSSPSGGFLETQYF

J gene: TRBJ1-1
clone size: NA
D gene: NA
V gene: TRBV6-5
CDR3 DNA: TGTGCCAGCAGTTACGACAGATTGAACACTGAAGCTTTCTTT
CDR3 protein: CASSYDRLNTEAFF

J gene: TRBJ2-5
clone size: NA
D gene: TRBD2
V gene: TRBV10-3
CDR3 DNA: TGTGCCATCAGTGAAGGGGCTAGCGGGCGCGAGACCCAGTACTTC
CDR3 protein: CAISEGASGRETQYF

J gene: TRBJ2-7
clone size: NA
D gene: NA
V gene: TRBV10-3
CDR3 DNA: TGTGCCATCAGCCCTAAGGGTTCCTCCTACGAGCAGTACTTC
CDR3 protein: CAISPKGSSYEQYF

J gene: TRBJ2-1
clone size: few
D gene: NA
V gene: TRBV4-2
CDR3 DNA: TGTGCCAGCAGCCAACGAGGACTCTACAATGAGCAGTTCTTC
CDR3 protein: CASSQRGLYNEQFF

J gene: TRBJ1-2
clone size: few
D gene: NA
V gene: TRBV7-9
CDR3 DNA: TGTGCCAGCAGACTCCCAGAGGGACATCTTAGCTTC
CDR3 protein: CASRLPEGHLSF

J gene: TRBJ1-1
clone size: NA
D gene: TRBD1
V gene: TRBV5-1
CDR3 DNA: TGCGCCAGCAGCTTGGCTGAACAGGGGGCCTCGAACACTGAAGCTTTCTTT
CDR3 protein: CASSLAEQGASNTEAFF

J gene: TRBJ1-1
clone size: NA
D gene: TRBD1
V gene: TRBV10-3
CDR3 DNA: TGTGCCATCAGATCAGACAGGGACACTGAAGCTTTCTTT
CDR3 protein: CAIRSDRDTEAFF

J gene: TRBJ1-4
clone size: NA
D gene: NA
V gene: TRBV5-1
CDR3 DNA: TGCGCCAGCAGCTTGGAAGGACTTACAAAGGGTAATGAAAAACTGTTTTTT
CDR3 protein: CASSLEGLTKGNEKLFF

J gene: TRBJ2-7
clone size: many
D gene: TRBD2
V gene: TRBV20-1
CDR3 DNA: TGCAGTGCTAGACCTGGGACTAGCTCCTACGAGCAGTACTTC
CDR3 protein: CSARPGTSSYEQYF

J gene: TRBJ1-2
clone size: few
D gene: NA
V gene: TRBV20-1
CDR3 DNA: TGCAGTGCTGGAGGACAGAACGCTAACTATGGCTACACCTTC
CDR3 protein: CSAGGQNANYGYTF

J gene: TRBJ2-2
clone size: NA
D gene: NA
V gene: TRBV28
CDR3 DNA: TGTGCCAGCATTAATAGAAACACCGGGGAGCTGTTTTTT
CDR3 protein: CASINRNTGELFF

J gene: TRBJ1-1
clone size: NA
D gene: NA
V gene: TRBV20-1
CDR3 DNA: TGCAGTGCTAGACCCCCAGGAGCAGGGGCGGGCAGGGCTGAAGCTTTCTTT
CDR3 protein: CSARPPGAGAGRAEAFF

J gene: TRBJ1-6
clone size: many
D gene: NA
V gene: TRBV3-1
CDR3 DNA: TGTGCCAGCAGCCAATTTGAACATTCTGGGAGGTCCCTCCACTTT
CDR3 protein: CASSQFEHSGRSLHF

J gene: TRBJ2-1
clone size: NA
D gene: NA
V gene: TRBV7-2
CDR3 DNA: TGTGCCAGCAGCATCGCGCCTAGTGTACAGGAGCAGTTCTTC
CDR3 protein: CASSIAPSVQEQFF

J gene: TRBJ1-2
clone size: NA
D gene: TRBD1
V gene: TRBV27
CDR3 DNA: TGTGCCAGCAGTGGGCAGGGGGGCAGTGGCTACACCTTC
CDR3 protein: CASSGQGGSGYTF

J gene: TRBJ2-2
clone size: NA
D gene: TRBD1
V gene: TRBV24-1
CDR3 DNA: TGTGCCACCAGTGACCAAAGGACAGGGTTCGGGTCCGGGGAGCTGTTTTTT
CDR3 protein: CATSDQRTGFGSGELFF

J gene: TRBJ1-5
clone size: NA
D gene: TRBD1
V gene: TRBV20-1
CDR3 DNA: TGCAGTGCTAGAGACGGACAGGGGGTGAAGAATCAGCCCCAGCATTTT
CDR3 protein: CSARDGQGVKNQPQHF